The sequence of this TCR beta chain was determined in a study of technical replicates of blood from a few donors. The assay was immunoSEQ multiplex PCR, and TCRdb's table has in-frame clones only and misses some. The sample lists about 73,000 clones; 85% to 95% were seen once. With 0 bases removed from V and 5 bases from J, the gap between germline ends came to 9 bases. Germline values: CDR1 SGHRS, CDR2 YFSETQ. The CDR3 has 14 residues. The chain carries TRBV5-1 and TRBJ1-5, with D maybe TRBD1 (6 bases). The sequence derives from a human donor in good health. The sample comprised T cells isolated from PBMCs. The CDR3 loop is CASSLGAGDQPQHF. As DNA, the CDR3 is TGCGCCAGCAGCTTGGGGGCAGGGGATCAGCCCCAGCATTTT.